Each of the 2 T cell receptor beta chains below was sequenced from the same sample in a study of blood T cell repertoires in COVID-19. Method: immunoSEQ multiplex PCR; TCRdb's copy keeps in-frame clones and lacks some. The sample consists of about 34,000 clones, approximately 88% of them appearing once. The sequenced sample was peripheral blood. The source is a man in his 60s with active COVID-19.

The CDR3 DNA reads as TGTGCCAGCAGCAGCCGAGGGGGCAATGAGCAGTTCTTC. It encodes CASSSRGGNEQFF. The rearrangement joins TRBV3-1 (or the pseudogene TRBV3-2) to TRBJ2-1; the D gene is possibly TRBD1 (6 bases). The CDR3 loop spans 13 amino acids. CDR1 and CDR2 from the germline V gene are LGHDT and YNNKEL (reference sequence). The V gene lost 5 bases and the J gene lost 6 bases, with 11 bases spanning the gap.

V and J are TRBV3-1 (or the pseudogene TRBV3-2) and TRBJ2-6, with TRBD1 matching 11 bases. Germline V gene sequence: CDR1 LGHDT, CDR2 YNNKEL (reference sequence). Germline trimming cut 4 bases from V and 1 base from J; bases unmatched to any gene: 6. The CDR3 length is 18 residues. The CDR3 DNA reads as TGTGCCAGCAGCCGCACCGGGACAGGGGGGTCTGGGGCCAACGTCCTGACTTTC. Its protein product is CASSRTGTGGSGANVLTF.